A selection of T cell receptor beta chains follows, all from one sample in a study of T cell repertoires in ileal Crohn's disease. The data were produced by immunoSEQ multiplex PCR, yet TCRdb's version contains in-frame clones alone and is incomplete. The sample consists of approximately 18,000 clones, 60% of them appearing once. The sequencing sample was made of ileal tissue. The receptors stem from an adult with Crohn's disease. Both conserved end residues are part of each CDR3. The D gene is left open where the match is weak. A row's size may be missing; if present it is once, few, many or a size class.

TRBD1 | few | TRBJ1-4 | TRBV30 | TGTGCCTGGAGACCTGGGACAGCGAGTACGGAAAAACTGTTTTTT | CAWRPGTASTEKLFF
NA | NA | TRBJ1-2 | TRBV27 | TGTGCCAGCAGTCTTACAGGATTTCGTGGCTACACCTTC | CASSLTGFRGYTF
TRBD1 | NA | TRBJ2-7 | TRBV7-2 | TGTGCCAGCAGCAATTACAGGGGAACAGGCGAGCAGTACTTC | CASSNYRGTGEQYF
NA | NA | TRBJ1-5 | TRBV7-8 | TGTGCCAGCAGCTTTCAGGGTCGTCAGCCCCAGCATTTT | CASSFQGRQPQHF
TRBD2 | few | TRBJ2-5 | TRBV7-8 | TGTGCCAGCAGCGTCGGGGTAGCGGGAGGGCCATGGGAGACCCAGTACTTC | CASSVGVAGGPWETQYF
NA | NA | TRBJ2-1 | TRBV18 | TGTGCCAGCTCCCCGAGCAACTCGAACTACAATGAGCAGTTCTTC | CASSPSNSNYNEQFF
TRBD2 | few | TRBJ2-6 | TRBV7-8 | TGTGCCAGCAGCCAAAATGGGAGGGTAGGGACTGGGGCCAACGTCCTGACTTTC | CASSQNGRVGTGANVLTF
TRBD2 | few | TRBJ2-1 | TRBV11-3 | TGTGCCAGCAGCATTAGCGGGCAAACCTACAATGAGCAGTTCTTC | CASSISGQTYNEQFF
NA | NA | TRBJ2-1 | TRBV18 | TGTGCCAGCTCACCCCGCGGTGAAAGCTCCTACAATGAGCAGTTCTTC | CASSPRGESSYNEQFF
NA | NA | TRBJ2-7 | TRBV18 | TGTGCCAGCTCACCCTCGGGACAATACGAGCAGTACTTC | CASSPSGQYEQYF
TRBD2 | NA | TRBJ2-5 | TRBV2 | TGTGCCAGCAGGACCTTAGCGGGAGTCAGAGAGACCCAGTACTTC | CASRTLAGVRETQYF
TRBD2 | NA | TRBJ2-1 | TRBV9 | TGTGCCAGCAGCGACGGGACTAGCGGGAGTCGGAACAATGAGCAGTTCTTC | CASSDGTSGSRNNEQFF
NA | NA | TRBJ2-7 | TRBV25-1 | TGTGCCAGCGGCCGGGGACACCCCTACGAGCAGTACTTC | CASGRGHPYEQYF
NA | NA | TRBJ1-1 | TRBV14 | TGTGCCAGCAGCCAAAGCCCTCGGACTGAAGCTTTCTTT | CASSQSPRTEAFF
NA | few | TRBJ2-1 | TRBV6-1 | TGTGCCAGCAGTCAAGAATACAGGGCCGCCAATGAGCAGTTCTTC | CASSQEYRAANEQFF